This record looks at one TCR beta chain sequence and its context. What it binds is unknown. This sample was included in a study of siplizumab effects on memory and regulatory T cells. Points from the study as a whole: Significantly reduced by siplizumab was the cumulative frequency of alloreactive sequences, namely those traceable to unstimulated CD4+ memory cells. Naive T cells looked more diverse than memory cells, and they looked like major contributors to the alloresponse. Most alloreactive clones went unmapped to unstimulated subsets; only a minor fraction mapped.

The study assayed some 110,000 TCR templates per sample. Assay: immunoSEQ multiplex PCR; the TCRdb copy retains only in-frame clones and omits some. The data hold 65,000 to 90,000 clones, with roughly 93% observed a single time. Deletions cut 3 bases from V and 6 bases from J, with 11 bases between. CDR1 and CDR2 (germline): SGHAT, FQNNGV. The CDR3 has 13 residues. The rearrangement joins TRBV11-2 to TRBJ1-2; possible D gene TRBD1, 6 bases. The TCR was taken from a human donor in good health. Sequences were obtained from CD8+ T cells sorted from blood. CDR3 DNA sequence: TGTGCCAGCAGCTTTAGGGGGGAAAATGGCTACACCTTC. It yields the protein CASSFRGENGYTF.